The T cell receptor (beta chain) described here comes from a study of OX40 agonist ivuxolimab in advanced cancers. Study-wide background: Eligibility admitted prior anti-PD-1, anti-PD-L1 or anti-CTLA-4 therapy; 35% to 40% had some.

TCRdb keeps only in-frame clones here, not all; method: immunoSEQ multiplex PCR. The sample shows roughly 56,000 clones, roughly 84% of them seen only once. About this clone itself: Antigen unknown.

Blood got drawn at baseline, again on cycle 4 day 1, and then on cycle 7 day 1. The study's findings and limits: CD8+ T cells were the subset that, on average, had more expanded clones than CD4+.

Trimming at V came to 5 bases and at J to 2 bases, leaving 0 bases not matched to a gene. CDR1 is MDHEN, CDR2 SYDVKM, per germline. The CDR3 is made up of 12 amino acids. The clonotype was recovered from an adult with an advanced solid tumor such as melanoma, head and neck, liver or kidney cancer. This sequence joins TRBV28 and TRBJ2-7; 7 bases match TRBD2. The source material was CD4+ or CD8+ T cells sorted from blood, sampled in a trial of the OX40 agonist ivuxolimab. CDR3 region: CASSRGAYEQYF. For the CDR3, the DNA is TGTGCCAGCAGTCGGGGGGCCTACGAGCAGTACTTC.